Below are 24 T cell receptor beta chains sequenced from a single sample in a study of naive and memory T cell subsets. These receptors lack a known antigen. Study outcomes and limitations: Especially in CD8 cells, naive repertoires contained a few larger clonotypes, possibly CD45RA-re-expressing memory cells.

Two oligonucleotides, mixed equimolar, formed the beta constant-region primer covering TRBC1 and TRBC2. Ligated cDNA was amplified by four rounds of PCR with nested alpha and beta constant-region primers and SP2. Each CDR3 protein is one row after TCRdb ran MiXCR on the UMI-ligation and nested PCR reads. The table includes around 140,000 distinct CDR3 sequences, about 20% detected once. The specimen was naive CD8+ T cells from blood. These receptors were obtained from a human donor in good health.

This clonotype was observed a few times. V is TRBV20-1 and J is TRBJ2-5; D unclear. V lost 5 bases and J 4 bases, leaving 11 bases between the germline ends. CDR1 is DFQATT, CDR2 SNEGSKA, per germline (reference sequence). CDR3 length: 12 amino acids. CDR3 DNA sequence: TGCAGTGCTGGTAGCCGGCTAGAGACCCAGTACTTC. This sequence encodes CSAGSRLETQYF.

This sequence joins TRBV5-1 and TRBJ2-2, with D possibly being TRBD1 or TRBD2 (5 bases each). Trimming took off 2 bases at V and 2 bases at J, with 19 bases between the two ends. The CDR3 covers 18 residues. The germline V gene encodes CDR1 SGHRS and CDR2 YFSETQ. The CDR3 loop reads CASSFQIQGPLNTGELFF. CDR3 DNA: TGCGCCAGCAGCTTCCAAATTCAGGGACCCTTAAACACCGGGGAGCTGTTTTTT.

The DNA for the CDR3 is TGTGCCAGCAGTTTCGTTACCCTGAACCAAGAGACCCAGTACTTC. It translates to CASSFVTLNQETQYF. The V call is TRBV28, the J call TRBJ2-5; D gene ambiguous. CDR1 is MDHEN and CDR2 is SYDVKM in the germline V gene. CDR3 length: 15 amino acids. Trimming left V 3 bases short and J 0 bases short, with 11 bases between.

This clonotype was seen ten or more times. The gene calls are TRBV5-1 and TRBJ2-7; D not resolved. CDR3 length: 13 residues. Germline V gene sequence: CDR1 SGHRS, CDR2 YFSETQ. V lost 0 bases, J lost 1 base, and 5 bases lay in between. The CDR3 DNA reads TGCGCCAGCAGCTTGGACCCGTCCTACGAGCAGTACTTC. This translates into CASSLDPSYEQYF.

This clonotype was counted a few times. The V and J genes are TRBV12-3 or TRBV12-4 and TRBJ2-1; D is undetermined. The ends were cut back, 2 bases at V and 5 bases at J, with 10 bases in the middle. The CDR3 totals 14 residues. For the CDR3, the DNA is TGTGCCAGCAGTTTATTCCCCTACAACAATGAGCAGTTCTTC. Translation gives CASSLFPYNNEQFF.

V and J are TRBV29-1 and TRBJ1-2; TRBD1 aligns across 7 bases. Germline V gene data show CDR1 as SQVTM and CDR2 as ANQGSEA. The length of the CDR3 is 12 residues. J was trimmed by 4 bases and V by 8 bases; bases with no gene match: 7. The CDR3 bases are TGCAGCACAACAGGGGACTTCTATGGCTACACCTTC. Translated: CSTTGDFYGYTF.

This clonotype turned up a few times. The J gene is TRBJ2-3, the V gene TRBV20-1; tentatively, D is TRBD2 (5 bases). The V end lost 0 bases, the J end lost 6 bases, and 25 bases lay between the germline ends. The CDR3 runs 18 residues. CDR1 DFQATT and CDR2 SNEGSKA come from the germline V gene (reference sequence). CDR3 amino acids: CSARDDRLTSGMGDTQYF. In nucleotides, the CDR3 is TGCAGTGCTAGAGATGACCGTTTGACCTCCGGGATGGGGGATACGCAGTATTTT.

This clonotype was observed a few times. The J gene is TRBJ2-2, the V gene TRBV20-1, with unresolved D. V was shortened by 2 bases and J by 7 bases, with 14 bases between the two germline ends. The CDR3 runs 14 residues. Germline V lookup: CDR1 DFQATT, CDR2 SNEGSKA (reference sequence). The CDR3 reads CSARPGPEHGELFF. The CDR3 DNA reads as TGCAGTGCTAGACCTGGACCGGAACACGGGGAGCTGTTTTTT.

This clonotype has just a few counts. The V gene is TRBV27, the J gene TRBJ2-1; D is unclear. With 3 bases removed from V and 8 bases from J, the gap between germline ends came to 11 bases. This CDR3 has 13 amino acids. The germline gives CDR1 MNHEY, CDR2 SMNVEV (reference sequence). CDR3 protein: CASSFSLQDEQFF. DNA for the CDR3: TGTGCCAGCAGTTTCAGCCTTCAGGATGAGCAGTTCTTC.

This clonotype was counted between two and nine times. The CDR3 DNA reads as TGTGCCAGCAGCCCTCCTCAGGGGGCATCTTCACCCCTCCACTTT. This translates into CASSPPQGASSPLHF. The V call is TRBV7-9, the J call TRBJ1-6; TRBD1 matches at 8 bases. CDR1 and CDR2 (germline): SEHNR, FQNEAQ (reference sequence). The CDR3 is 15 amino acids. V lost 5 bases to trimming and J lost 9 bases; unmatched junction nucleotides: 9.

The rearrangement links TRBV14 to TRBJ2-7, with 11 bases aligning to TRBD1. The junction had 6 bases not matched to a gene; V was cut back by 0 bases and J by 2 bases. Germline CDR1 reads SGHDN; CDR2 reads FVKESK. The CDR3 is made up of 17 amino acids. CDR3 DNA sequence: TGTGCCAGCAGCCAAGATACCCCGGGACAGGGGGCCTACGAGCAGTACTTC. This sequence encodes CASSQDTPGQGAYEQYF. The variable domain in full, completed from reference TRBV14 and TRBJ2-7, reads EAGVTQFPSHSVIEKGQTVTLRCDPISGHDNLYWYRRVMGKEIKFLLHFVKESKQDESGMPNNRFLAERTGGTYSTLKVQPAELEDSGVYFCASSQDTPGQGAYEQYFGPGTRLTVT.

The rearrangement joins TRBV12-3 or TRBV12-4 to TRBJ1-5; the match to TRBD1 covers 7 bases. The V segment lost 4 bases and the J segment 7 bases; nucleotides outside the gene matches: 7. CDR3 length: 14 residues. DNA for the CDR3: TGTGCCAGCAGTTCCACAGGGGCATTACAGCCCCAGCATTTT. Amino acids: CASSSTGALQPQHF.

This clonotype was recorded a few times. This rearrangement joins TRBV28 to TRBJ2-7; no clear D. The germline V gene encodes CDR1 MDHEN and CDR2 SYDVKM. The CDR3 runs to 13 residues. V was clipped by 2 bases and J by 4 bases, with 9 bases between them. DNA for the CDR3: TGTGCCAGCAGTTTACATCCCCGATACGAGCAGTACTTC. This encodes CASSLHPRYEQYF.

This clonotype was counted between two and nine times. This chain links TRBV12-3 or TRBV12-4 with TRBJ2-1; a weak D match, TRBD1 (6 bases). CDR3 size: 15 residues. The V end lost 4 bases, the J end lost 2 bases, and 12 bases lay between the germline ends. The CDR3 nucleotides are TGTGCCAGCAGTTGGACAGATCTCACCTACAATGAGCAGTTCTTC. It encodes CASSWTDLTYNEQFF.

The genes are TRBV28 and TRBJ2-7; 9 bases map to TRBD2. Germline CDR1 and CDR2: MDHEN and SYDVKM. CDR3 length: 16 residues. V gave up 4 bases and J gave up 1 base; unmatched junction bases: 8. CDR3 residues: CASSSLAGESSYEQYF. CDR3 nucleotides: TGTGCCAGCAGTTCACTAGCGGGCGAGTCTTCCTACGAGCAGTACTTC.

The CDR3 DNA follows: TGTGCCAGCAGTGAATTGGGGACCCTCCCGGAAAAACTGTTTTTT. It specifies CASSELGTLPEKLFF. The chain recombines TRBV2 with TRBJ1-4, with TRBD1 as a possible D gene (5 bases). CDR1 and CDR2 from the germline V gene are SNHLY and FYNNEI. With 2 bases removed from V and 8 bases from J, the gap between germline ends came to 15 bases. The CDR3 extends over 15 amino acids.

The genes are TRBV2 and TRBJ2-7, with 8 bases lining up with TRBD1. Germline CDR1 reads SNHLY; CDR2 reads FYNNEI. J lost 0 bases, V lost 5 bases, and 9 bases had no gene match. The CDR3 covers 16 residues. The CDR3 is CASSYRGQGLSYEQYF. The DNA for the CDR3 is TGTGCCAGCAGTTACCGAGGACAGGGTCTCTCCTACGAGCAGTACTTC.

This chain uses TRBV28 with TRBJ2-7; tentatively, D is TRBD2 (6 bases). Between the trimmed V and J ends, which lost 6 bases and 2 bases, there was a span of 20 bases. This CDR3 contains 16 residues. Germline V gene data show CDR1 as MDHEN and CDR2 as SYDVKM. The CDR3 is CASSFGPRTTAYEQYF. Here the CDR3 DNA reads TGTGCCAGCAGCTTTGGGCCACGGACTACAGCCTACGAGCAGTACTTC.

The chain couples TRBV5-6 to TRBJ1-2; D call uncertain. Trimming stripped 1 base from V and 8 bases from J, with 9 bases between. Germline CDR1 SGHDT, CDR2 YYEEEE. This CDR3 region has 12 residues. CDR3 in DNA: TGTGCCAGCAGCTTGTTGGGGTTCGGCTACACCTTC. As protein: CASSLLGFGYTF.

The chain joins TRBV29-1 to TRBJ2-1, with 15 bases identical to TRBD2. V was clipped by 0 bases and J by 2 bases; unmatched bases: 5. The germline V gene has CDR1 SQVTM and CDR2 ANQGSEA. The CDR3 covers 18 residues. The CDR3 coding sequence is TGCAGCGTTGAAGAAGGGACTAGCGGGAGGAGGGCCTACAATGAGCAGTTCTTC. Amino acids: CSVEEGTSGRRAYNEQFF.

This clonotype was recorded a few times. V usage is TRBV28 and J usage is TRBJ2-7, with D unresolved. Germline loops: CDR1 MDHEN, CDR2 SYDVKM. Trimming shortened V by 5 bases and J by 4 bases, and 6 bases separated the two germline ends. The CDR3 sequence is 11 residues long. The CDR3 sequence: CASSNIYEQYF. The CDR3 DNA sequence: TGTGCCAGCAGTAACATATACGAGCAGTACTTC.

The V gene is TRBV6-6, the J gene TRBJ1-1; 9 bases map to TRBD1. The V gene's germline CDR1 is MNHNY and CDR2 SVGAGI (reference sequence). The CDR3 length is 13 residues. The V and J ends lost 6 bases and 11 bases, in that order; junction bases with no gene match: 10. The CDR3 sequence: CASSTAPGQGAFF. In nucleotides, the CDR3 is TGTGCCAGCAGCACAGCCCCAGGACAGGGGGCTTTCTTT.

This clonotype has ten or more counts. The chain combines TRBV27 with TRBJ2-3; the D is unclear. The CDR3 covers 14 residues. CDR1 is MNHEY, CDR2 SMNVEV, per germline (reference sequence). Trimming took off 3 bases at V and 5 bases at J, with 12 bases between the two ends. CDR3 residues: CASSLFSSGDTQYF. CDR3 bases: TGTGCCAGCAGTTTGTTTTCAAGTGGAGATACGCAGTATTTT.

This chain connects TRBV28 to TRBJ1-2; 8 nucleotides align to TRBD1. Germline CDR1 and CDR2: MDHEN and SYDVKM. V lost 3 bases and J lost 4; bases outside the gene matches: 10. The CDR3 is made up of 16 amino acids. The CDR3 here is CASSFRGRGRIYGYTF. The CDR3 DNA reads TGTGCCAGCAGTTTTCGGGGCAGGGGGCGCATCTATGGCTACACCTTC.